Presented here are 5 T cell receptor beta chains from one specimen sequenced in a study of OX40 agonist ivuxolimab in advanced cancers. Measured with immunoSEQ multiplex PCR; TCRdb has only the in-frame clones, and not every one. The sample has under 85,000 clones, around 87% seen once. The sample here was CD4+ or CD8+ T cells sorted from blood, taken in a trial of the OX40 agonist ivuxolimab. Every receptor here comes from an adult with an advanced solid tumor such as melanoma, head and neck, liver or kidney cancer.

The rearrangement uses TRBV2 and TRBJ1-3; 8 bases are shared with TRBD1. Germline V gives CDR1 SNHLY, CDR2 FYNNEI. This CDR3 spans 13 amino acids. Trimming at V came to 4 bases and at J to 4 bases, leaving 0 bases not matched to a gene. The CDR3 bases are TGTGCCAGCAGTGGACAGGGGGGAAACACCATATATTTT. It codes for CASSGQGGNTIYF. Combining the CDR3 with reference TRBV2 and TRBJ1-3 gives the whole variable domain EPEVTQTPSHQVTQMGQEVILRCVPISNHLYFYWYRQILGQKVEFLVSFYNNEISEKSEIFDDQFSVERPDGSNFTLKIRSTKLEDSAMYFCASSGQGGNTIYFGEGSWLTVV.

The CDR3 sequence is CASSARRGETQYF. The CDR3 nucleotides read TGTGCCAGCAGCGCGAGACGAGGGGAGACCCAGTACTTC. The rearrangement uses TRBV6-6 and TRBJ2-5; possible D gene TRBD2, 5 bases. Germline CDR1 and CDR2: MNHNY and SVGAGI (reference sequence). CDR3 size: 13 residues. Trimming shortened V by 6 bases and J by 5 bases, and 13 bases separated the two germline ends.

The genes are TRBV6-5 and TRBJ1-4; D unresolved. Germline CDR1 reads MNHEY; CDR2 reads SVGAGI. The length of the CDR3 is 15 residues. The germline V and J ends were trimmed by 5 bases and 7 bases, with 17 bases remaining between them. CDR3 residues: CASSRGEVRSEKLFF. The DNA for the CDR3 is TGTGCCAGCAGTCGCGGTGAAGTCCGATCTGAAAAACTGTTTTTT.

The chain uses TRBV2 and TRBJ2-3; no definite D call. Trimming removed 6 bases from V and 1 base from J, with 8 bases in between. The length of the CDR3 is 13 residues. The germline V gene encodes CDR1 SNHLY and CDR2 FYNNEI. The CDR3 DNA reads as TGTGCCAGCAGCGCGGTCGGCACAGATACGCAGTATTTT. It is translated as CASSAVGTDTQYF.

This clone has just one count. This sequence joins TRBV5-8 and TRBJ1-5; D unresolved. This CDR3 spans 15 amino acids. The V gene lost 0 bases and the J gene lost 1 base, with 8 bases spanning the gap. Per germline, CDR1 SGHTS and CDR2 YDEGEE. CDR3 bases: TGTGCCAGCAGCTTGGAGGGAGGGAGCAATCAGCCCCAGCATTTT. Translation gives CASSLEGGSNQPQHF.